This T cell receptor beta chain comes out of a study of OX40 agonist ivuxolimab in advanced cancers. Study summary: The diagnoses of dose-escalation patients were hepatocellular carcinoma, melanoma, renal cell or head and neck cancer. Overall study findings and caveats: Antigen specificity remained undetermined for the expanded peripheral T cells. CD4+ and CD8+ blood T cells expanded clonally by week 6 at 0.1 to 3.0 mg/kg.

The CDR3 contains 15 residues. The V gene end was trimmed by 0 bases and the J gene end by 2 bases; junction bases not matched to a gene: 1. Germline CDR1 reads SGHAT; CDR2 reads FQNNGV. Sampled blood was obtained at baseline, cycle 4 day 1, and cycle 7 day 1. This clone occurred a few times. Its specificity is unknown. Sequencing used immunoSEQ multiplex PCR; TCRdb keeps in-frame clones, though not all of them. In the table there are about 11,000 clones, roughly 86% of which are singletons. The sample was CD4+ or CD8+ T cells sorted from blood, taken in a trial of the OX40 agonist ivuxolimab. This receptor was obtained from an adult with an advanced solid tumor such as melanoma, head and neck, liver or kidney cancer. The rearrangement joins TRBV11-2 to TRBJ2-7; 10 bases agree with TRBD2. The CDR3 spells CASSLEGLATYEQYF. The CDR3 region has the DNA TGTGCCAGCAGCTTAGAGGGACTAGCGACCTACGAGCAGTACTTC.